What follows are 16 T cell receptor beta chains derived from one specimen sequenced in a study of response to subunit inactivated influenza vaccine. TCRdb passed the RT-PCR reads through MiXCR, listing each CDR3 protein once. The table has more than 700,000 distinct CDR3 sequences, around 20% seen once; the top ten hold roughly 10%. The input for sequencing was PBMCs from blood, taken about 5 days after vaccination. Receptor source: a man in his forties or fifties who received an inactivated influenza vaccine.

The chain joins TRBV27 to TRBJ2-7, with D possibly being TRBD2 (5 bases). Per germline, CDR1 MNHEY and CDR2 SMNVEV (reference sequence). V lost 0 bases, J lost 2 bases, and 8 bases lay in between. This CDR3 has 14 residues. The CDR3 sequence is CASSLSGIPYEQYF. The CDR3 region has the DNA TGTGCCAGCAGTTTATCCGGGATTCCCTACGAGCAGTACTTC.

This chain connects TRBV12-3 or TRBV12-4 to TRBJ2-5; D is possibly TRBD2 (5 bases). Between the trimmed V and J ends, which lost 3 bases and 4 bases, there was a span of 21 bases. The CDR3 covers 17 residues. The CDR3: CASSLTPPGSRGETQYF. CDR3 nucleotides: TGTGCCAGCAGTTTGACCCCCCCGGGGAGCCGTGGAGAGACCCAGTACTTC.

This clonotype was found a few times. CDR3 in DNA: TGTGCCAGCAGCTTAGGCCGAGGACTAGCGAACACAGATACGCAGTATTTT. It translates to CASSLGRGLANTDTQYF. This chain connects TRBV11-2 to TRBJ2-3; 9 positions agree with TRBD2. The CDR3 has 17 amino acids. After removal of 1 base from V and 2 bases from J, the junction contained 7 bases not matched to a gene. Germline values: CDR1 SGHAT, CDR2 FQNNGV.

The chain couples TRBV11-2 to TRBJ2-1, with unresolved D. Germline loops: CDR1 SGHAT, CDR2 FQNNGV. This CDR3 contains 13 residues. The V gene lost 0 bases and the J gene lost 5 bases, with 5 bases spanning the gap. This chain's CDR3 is CASSLDPDNEQFF. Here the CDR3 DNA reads TGTGCCAGCAGCTTAGATCCAGACAATGAGCAGTTCTTC.

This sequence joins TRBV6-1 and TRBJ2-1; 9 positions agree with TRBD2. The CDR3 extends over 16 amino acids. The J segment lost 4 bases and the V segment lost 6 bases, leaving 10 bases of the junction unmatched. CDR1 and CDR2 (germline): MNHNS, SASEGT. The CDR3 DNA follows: TGTGCCAGCAGGCGCCCTACTAGCGGGCCATACAATGAGCAGTTCTTC. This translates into CASRRPTSGPYNEQFF.

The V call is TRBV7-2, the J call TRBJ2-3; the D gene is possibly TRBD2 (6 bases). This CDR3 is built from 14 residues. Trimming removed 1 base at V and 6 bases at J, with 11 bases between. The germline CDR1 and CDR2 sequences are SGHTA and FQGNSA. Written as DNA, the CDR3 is TGTGCCAGCAGCTTAGGGTCGGGGGTCGATACGCAGTATTTT. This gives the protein CASSLGSGVDTQYF.

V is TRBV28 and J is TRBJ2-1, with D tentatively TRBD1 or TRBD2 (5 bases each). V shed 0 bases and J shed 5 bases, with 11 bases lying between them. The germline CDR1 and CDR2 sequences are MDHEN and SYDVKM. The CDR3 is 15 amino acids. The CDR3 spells CASSLWGRGDNEQFF. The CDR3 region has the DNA TGTGCCAGCAGTTTATGGGGTAGGGGAGACAATGAGCAGTTCTTC. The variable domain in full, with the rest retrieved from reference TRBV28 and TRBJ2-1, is DVKVTQSSRYLVKRTGEKVFLECVQDMDHENMFWYRQDPGLGLRLIYFSYDVKMKEKGDIPEGYSVSREKKERFSLILESASTNQTSMYLCASSLWGRGDNEQFFGPGTRLTVL.

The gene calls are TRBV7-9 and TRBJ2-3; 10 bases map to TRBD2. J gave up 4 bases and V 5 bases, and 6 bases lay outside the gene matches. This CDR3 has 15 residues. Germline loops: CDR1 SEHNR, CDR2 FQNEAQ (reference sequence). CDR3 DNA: TGTGCCAGCAGCCAATCAGCGGGGGGGCCAGATACGCAGTATTTT. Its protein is CASSQSAGGPDTQYF.

The CDR3 region has the DNA TGTGCCAGCAGTTTAGCGGCAGGGCGGACTGAACTGTTTTTT. Its protein product is CASSLAAGRTELFF. The chain employs TRBV12-3 or TRBV12-4 and TRBJ1-4, with a weak D call TRBD1 (5 bases). The CDR3 length is 14 residues. V dropped 0 bases and J dropped 12 bases, with 14 bases sitting between them.

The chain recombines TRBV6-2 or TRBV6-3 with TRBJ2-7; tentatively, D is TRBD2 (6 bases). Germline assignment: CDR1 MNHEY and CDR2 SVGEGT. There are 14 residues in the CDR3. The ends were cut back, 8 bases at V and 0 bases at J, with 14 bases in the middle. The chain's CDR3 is CASVRDSSSYEQYF. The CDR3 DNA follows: TGTGCCAGCGTTCGGGACTCTAGCTCCTACGAGCAGTACTTC.

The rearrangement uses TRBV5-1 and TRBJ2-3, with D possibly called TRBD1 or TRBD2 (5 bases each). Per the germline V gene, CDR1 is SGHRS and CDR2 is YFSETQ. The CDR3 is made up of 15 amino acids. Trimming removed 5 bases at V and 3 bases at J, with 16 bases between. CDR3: CASSRGSGGTDTQYF. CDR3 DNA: TGCGCCAGCAGTAGGGGCAGCGGTGGTACAGATACGCAGTATTTT.

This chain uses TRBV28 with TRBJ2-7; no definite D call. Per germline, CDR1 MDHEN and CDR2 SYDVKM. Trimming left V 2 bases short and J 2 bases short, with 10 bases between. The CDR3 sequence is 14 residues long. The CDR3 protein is CASSLIWRTYEQYF. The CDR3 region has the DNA TGTGCCAGCAGTTTAATCTGGCGAACCTACGAGCAGTACTTC. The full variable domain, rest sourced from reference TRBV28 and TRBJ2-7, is DVKVTQSSRYLVKRTGEKVFLECVQDMDHENMFWYRQDPGLGLRLIYFSYDVKMKEKGDIPEGYSVSREKKERFSLILESASTNQTSMYLCASSLIWRTYEQYFGPGTRLTVT.

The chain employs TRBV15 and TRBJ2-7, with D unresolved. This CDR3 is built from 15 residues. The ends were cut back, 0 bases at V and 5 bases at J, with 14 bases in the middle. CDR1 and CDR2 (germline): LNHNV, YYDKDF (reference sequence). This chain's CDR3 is CATSREELASDEQYF. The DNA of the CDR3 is TGTGCCACCAGCAGAGAAGAGCTGGCCTCGGACGAGCAGTACTTC. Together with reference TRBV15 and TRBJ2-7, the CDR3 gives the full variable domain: DAMVIQNPRYQVTQFGKPVTLSCSQTLNHNVMYWYQQKSSQAPKLLFHYYDKDFNNEADTPDNFQSRRPNTSFCFLDIRSPGLGDTAMYLCATSREELASDEQYFGPGTRLTVT.

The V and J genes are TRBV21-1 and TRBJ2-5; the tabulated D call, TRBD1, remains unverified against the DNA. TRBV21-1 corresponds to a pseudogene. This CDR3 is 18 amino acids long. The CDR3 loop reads CASSKSPPRLGCGETQYF. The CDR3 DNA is TGTGCCAGCAGCAAAAGCCCCCCCAGACTAGGCTGTGGAGAGACCCAGTACTTC.

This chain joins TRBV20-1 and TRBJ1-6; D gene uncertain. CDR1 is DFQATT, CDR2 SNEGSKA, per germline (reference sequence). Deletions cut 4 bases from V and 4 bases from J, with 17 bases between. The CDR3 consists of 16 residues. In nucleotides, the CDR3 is TGCAGTGCTACCCGGACCGAAAGACTTTATAATTCACCCCTCCACTTT. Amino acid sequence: CSATRTERLYNSPLHF.

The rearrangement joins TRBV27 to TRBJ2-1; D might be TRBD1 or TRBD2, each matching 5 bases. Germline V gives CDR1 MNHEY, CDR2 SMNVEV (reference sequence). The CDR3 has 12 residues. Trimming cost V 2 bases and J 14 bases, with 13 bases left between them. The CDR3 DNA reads TGTGCCAGCAGTTTAATCCGGGGACCCGAGTTCTTC. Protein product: CASSLIRGPEFF.